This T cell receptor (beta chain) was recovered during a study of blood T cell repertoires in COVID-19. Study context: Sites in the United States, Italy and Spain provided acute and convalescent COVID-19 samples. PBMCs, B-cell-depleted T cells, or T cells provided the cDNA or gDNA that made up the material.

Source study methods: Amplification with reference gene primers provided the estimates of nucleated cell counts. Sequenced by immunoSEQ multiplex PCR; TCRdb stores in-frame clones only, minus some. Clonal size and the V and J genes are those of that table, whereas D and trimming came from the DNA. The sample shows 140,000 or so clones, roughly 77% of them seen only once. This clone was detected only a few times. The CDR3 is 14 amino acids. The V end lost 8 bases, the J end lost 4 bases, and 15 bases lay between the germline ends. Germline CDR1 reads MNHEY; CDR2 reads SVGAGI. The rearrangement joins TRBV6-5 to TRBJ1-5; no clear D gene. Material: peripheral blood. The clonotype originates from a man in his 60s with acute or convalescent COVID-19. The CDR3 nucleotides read TGTGCCAGCTGTTTGTCAGGAGGTAATCAGCCCCAGCATTTT. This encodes CASCLSGGNQPQHF.